The 8 T cell receptor beta chains below were found in one sample sequenced in a study of cytomegalovirus exposure and HLA in healthy donors. The PCR made use of 60 Vbeta and 13 Jbeta primers. Measured with immunoSEQ multiplex PCR; TCRdb has only the in-frame clones, and not every one. This sample has over 200,000 clones; about 77% occur once, and the top ten carry 1.8%. The sample comprised PBMCs. Every receptor here comes from a woman in her 30s in good health and CMV-seronegative.

V usage is TRBV5-1 and J usage is TRBJ2-1; 7 bases agree with TRBD2. The CDR3 is made up of 15 amino acids. Germline loops: CDR1 SGHRS, CDR2 YFSETQ. V gave up 5 bases and J gave up 3 bases; unmatched junction bases: 8. Here the CDR3 DNA reads TGCGCCAGCAGATTTTGGGGCGGGAGCTACAATGAGCAGTTCTTC. The encoded protein is CASRFWGGSYNEQFF.

The chain joins TRBV11-3 to TRBJ2-3; D is undetermined. The CDR3 is 18 residues long. V lost 5 bases and J 2 bases, leaving 23 bases between the germline ends. CDR1 and CDR2 (germline): SGHNT, YENEEA. The CDR3, as DNA: TGTGCCAGCAGCCCATATGGCCCCGCATCTTCTCACACAGATACGCAGTATTTT. It specifies CASSPYGPASSHTDTQYF.

The chain has TRBV7-6 and TRBJ2-5, with 9 bases aligning to TRBD2. The DNA end is more similar to TRBJ2-7, so the J call may be wrong. CDR3 length equals 15 residues. Per the germline V gene, CDR1 is SGHVS and CDR2 is FNYEAQ. The CDR3 sequence is CASSLELAGPYEQYF. The DNA for the CDR3 is TGTGCCAGCAGCTTAGAGCTAGCGGGACCCTACGAGCAGTACTTC.

The CDR3 loop is CASSELALLGNRYTF. The CDR3 DNA is TGTGCCAGCAGTGAACTAGCGCTCCTAGGGAATCGCTACACCTTC. V usage is TRBV6-1 and J usage is TRBJ1-2; D call uncertain. The CDR3 has 15 residues. Trimming pared 2 bases from V and 9 bases from J, leaving 19 bases between. Germline assignment: CDR1 MNHNS and CDR2 SASEGT.

The chain has TRBV9 and TRBJ2-3; 7 nucleotides match TRBD1. There are 15 residues in the CDR3. V lost 4 bases, J lost 2 bases, and 7 bases stayed unmatched. In germline, CDR1 is SGDLS, CDR2 YYNGEE. Here the CDR3 DNA reads TGTGCCAGCAGCTTCGACAGGGCCCCCACAGATACGCAGTATTTT. Its translation is CASSFDRAPTDTQYF. The variable domain in full, completed from reference TRBV9 and TRBJ2-3, reads DSGVTQTPKHLITATGQRVTLRCSPRSGDLSVYWYQQSLDQGLQFLIQYYNGEERAKGNILERFSAQQFPDLHSELNLSSLELGDSALYFCASSFDRAPTDTQYFGPGTRLTVL.

Comments on this clone: Its ends do not fully match the called genes, so a read error is possible. This rearrangement joins TRBV7-9 to TRBJ1-2; tentative D call: TRBD1 (5 bases). The germline gives CDR1 SEHNR, CDR2 FQNEAQ (reference sequence). The CDR3 has 15 amino acids. The CDR3 DNA is TGTTCCAGCAGCTCCCGTAGGGCAGGGACTGTTGGCTACACCTTC. Amino acid sequence: CSSSSRRAGTVGYTF.

The V gene is TRBV2, the J gene TRBJ2-1; 9 bases line up with TRBD1. The CDR3 has 13 residues. With V trimmed by 10 bases and J by 2 bases, 3 bases remained unmatched. Looked up from germline, CDR1 is SNHLY and CDR2 is FYNNEI. CDR3 residues: CATRDRAYNEQFF. The CDR3 coding sequence is TGTGCCACCCGGGACAGGGCCTACAATGAGCAGTTCTTC. The variable domain in full, with the rest retrieved from reference TRBV2 and TRBJ2-1, is EPEVTQTPSHQVTQMGQEVILRCVPISNHLYFYWYRQILGQKVEFLVSFYNNEISEKSEIFDDQFSVERPDGSNFTLKIRSTKLEDSAMYFCATRDRAYNEQFFGPGTRLTVL.

The genes are TRBV5-8 and TRBJ2-5; the D gene is possibly TRBD1 (6 bases). The better agreement between TRBJ2-7 and the DNA end casts doubt on the J call. This CDR3 has 13 residues. Germline values: CDR1 SGHTS, CDR2 YDEGEE. Written as DNA, the CDR3 is TGTGCCAGCAGCCCATTCCAGGGGTACGAGCAGTACTTC. Translated, it gives CASSPFQGYEQYF.